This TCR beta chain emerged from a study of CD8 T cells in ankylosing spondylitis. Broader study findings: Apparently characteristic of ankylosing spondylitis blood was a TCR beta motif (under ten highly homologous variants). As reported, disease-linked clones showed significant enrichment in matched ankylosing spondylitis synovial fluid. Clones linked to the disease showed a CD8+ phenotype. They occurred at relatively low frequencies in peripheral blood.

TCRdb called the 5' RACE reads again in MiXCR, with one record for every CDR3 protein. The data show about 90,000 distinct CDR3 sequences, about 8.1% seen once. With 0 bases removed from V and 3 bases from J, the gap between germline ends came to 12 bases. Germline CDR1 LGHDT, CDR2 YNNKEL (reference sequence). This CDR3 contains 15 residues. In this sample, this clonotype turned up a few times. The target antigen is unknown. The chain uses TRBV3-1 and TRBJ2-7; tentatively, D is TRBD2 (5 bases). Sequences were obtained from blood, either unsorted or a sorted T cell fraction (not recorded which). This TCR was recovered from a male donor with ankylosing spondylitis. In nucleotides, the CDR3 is TGTGCCAGCAGCCAAGAACTAGGCCGAAACTACGAGCAGTACTTC. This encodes CASSQELGRNYEQYF.